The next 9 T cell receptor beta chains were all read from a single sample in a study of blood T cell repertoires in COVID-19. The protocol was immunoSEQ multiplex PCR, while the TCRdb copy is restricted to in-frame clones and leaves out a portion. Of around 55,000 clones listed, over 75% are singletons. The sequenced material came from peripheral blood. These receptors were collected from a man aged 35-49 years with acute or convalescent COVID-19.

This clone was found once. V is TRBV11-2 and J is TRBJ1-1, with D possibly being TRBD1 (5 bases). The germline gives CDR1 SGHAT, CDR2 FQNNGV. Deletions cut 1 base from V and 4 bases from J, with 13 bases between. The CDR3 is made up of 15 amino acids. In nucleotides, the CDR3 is TGTGCCAGCAGCTTAGGACAACTAAGGGGCACTGAAGCTTTCTTT. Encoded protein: CASSLGQLRGTEAFF. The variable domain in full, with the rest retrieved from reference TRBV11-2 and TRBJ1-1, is EAGVAQSPRYKIIEKRQSVAFWCNPISGHATLYWYQQILGQGPKLLIQFQNNGVVDDSQLPKDRFSAERLKGVDSTLKIQPAKLEDSAVYLCASSLGQLRGTEAFFGQGTRLTVV.

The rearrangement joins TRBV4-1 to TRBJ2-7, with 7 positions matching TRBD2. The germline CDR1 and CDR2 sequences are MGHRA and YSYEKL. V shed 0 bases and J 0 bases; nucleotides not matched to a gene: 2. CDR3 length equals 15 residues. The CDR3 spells CASSQDRGDSYEQYF. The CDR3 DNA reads TGCGCCAGCAGCCAAGATCGGGGGGACTCCTACGAGCAGTACTTC.

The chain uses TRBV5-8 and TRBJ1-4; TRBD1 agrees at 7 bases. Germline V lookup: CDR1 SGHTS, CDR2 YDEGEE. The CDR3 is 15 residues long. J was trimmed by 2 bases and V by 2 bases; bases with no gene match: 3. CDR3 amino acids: CASSFYRGTNEKLFF. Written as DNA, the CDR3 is TGTGCCAGCAGCTTCTACAGGGGCACTAATGAAAAACTGTTTTTT. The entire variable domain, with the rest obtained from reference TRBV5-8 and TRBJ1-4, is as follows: EAGVTQSPTHLIKTRGQQATLRCSPISGHTSVYWYQQALGLGLQFLLWYDEGEERNRGNFPPRFSGRQFPNYSSELNVNALELEDSALYLCASSFYRGTNEKLFFGSGTQLSVL.

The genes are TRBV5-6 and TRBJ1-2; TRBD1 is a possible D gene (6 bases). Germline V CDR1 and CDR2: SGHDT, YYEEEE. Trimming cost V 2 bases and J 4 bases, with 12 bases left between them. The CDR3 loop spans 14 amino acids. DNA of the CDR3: TGTGCCAGCAGCTTAGGGGGATTCGGCTATGGCTACACCTTC. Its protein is CASSLGGFGYGYTF.

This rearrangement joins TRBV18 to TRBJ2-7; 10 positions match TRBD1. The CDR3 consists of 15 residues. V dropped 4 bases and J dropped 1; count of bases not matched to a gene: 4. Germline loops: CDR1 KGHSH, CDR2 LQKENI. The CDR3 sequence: CASSRPGQGSYEQYF. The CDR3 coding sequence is TGTGCCAGCTCACGGCCGGGACAGGGGTCCTACGAGCAGTACTTC. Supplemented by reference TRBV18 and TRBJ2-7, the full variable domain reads NAGVMQNPRHLVRRRGQEARLRCSPMKGHSHVYWYRQLPEEGLKFMVYLQKENIIDESGMPKERFSAEFPKEGPSILRIQQVVRGDSAAYFCASSRPGQGSYEQYFGPGTRLTVT.

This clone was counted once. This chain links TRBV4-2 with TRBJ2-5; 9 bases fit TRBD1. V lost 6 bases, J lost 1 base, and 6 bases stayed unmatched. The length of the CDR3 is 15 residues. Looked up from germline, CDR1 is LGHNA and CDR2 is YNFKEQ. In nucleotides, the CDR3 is TGTGCCAGCAGGGGTGGGACAGGGACCCAAGAGACCCAGTACTTC. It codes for CASRGGTGTQETQYF.

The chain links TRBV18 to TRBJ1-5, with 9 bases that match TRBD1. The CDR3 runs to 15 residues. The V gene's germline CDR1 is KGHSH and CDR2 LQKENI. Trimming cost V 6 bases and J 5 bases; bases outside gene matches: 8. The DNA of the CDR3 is TGTGCCAGCTCTATAAAGGGACAGGGTGATCAGCCCCAGCATTTT. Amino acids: CASSIKGQGDQPQHF.

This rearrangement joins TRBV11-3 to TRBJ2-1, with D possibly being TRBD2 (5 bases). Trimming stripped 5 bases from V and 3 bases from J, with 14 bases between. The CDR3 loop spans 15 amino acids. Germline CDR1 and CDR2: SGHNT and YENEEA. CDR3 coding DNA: TGTGCCAGCAGCATCGGGGAAGGGATCTACAATGAGCAGTTCTTC. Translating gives CASSIGEGIYNEQFF. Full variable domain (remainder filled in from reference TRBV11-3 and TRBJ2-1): EAGVVQSPRYKIIEKKQPVAFWCNPISGHNTLYWYLQNLGQGPELLIRYENEEAVDDSQLPKDRFSAERLKGVDSTLKIQPAELGDSAVYLCASSIGEGIYNEQFFGPGTRLTVL.

CDR3 nucleotides: TGTGCCAGCAGGGGGGGACTAGCGGGGCCTTCTAACCACGAGCAGTACTTC. Encoded protein: CASRGGLAGPSNHEQYF. The chain employs TRBV11-2 and TRBJ2-7, with 13 bases that match TRBD2. This CDR3 comprises 17 residues. The V gene's germline CDR1 is SGHAT and CDR2 FQNNGV. With 6 bases clipped from V and 5 bases from J, the junction kept 13 bases outside the gene matches.